The TCR beta chain described here comes from a study of T cells expressing NK-cell markers. TCRdb re-called the 5' RACE reads; one entry per CDR3 protein, DNA not given. The repertoire shows 550,000 to 600,000 distinct CDR3 sequences; the top ten hold around 4%. The CDR3 length is 13 residues. Germline V gene sequence: CDR1 SGHRS, CDR2 YFSETQ. The sequencing input was blood T cells: a sorted CD56 or NKG2C T cell subset, CD4+ or CD8+ T cells, or bulk PBMC T cells (not recorded which). The source of this sequence is a man younger than 30 in good health. This chain uses TRBV5-1 with TRBJ2-1. The CDR3 sequence is CASSFRILTEQFF.